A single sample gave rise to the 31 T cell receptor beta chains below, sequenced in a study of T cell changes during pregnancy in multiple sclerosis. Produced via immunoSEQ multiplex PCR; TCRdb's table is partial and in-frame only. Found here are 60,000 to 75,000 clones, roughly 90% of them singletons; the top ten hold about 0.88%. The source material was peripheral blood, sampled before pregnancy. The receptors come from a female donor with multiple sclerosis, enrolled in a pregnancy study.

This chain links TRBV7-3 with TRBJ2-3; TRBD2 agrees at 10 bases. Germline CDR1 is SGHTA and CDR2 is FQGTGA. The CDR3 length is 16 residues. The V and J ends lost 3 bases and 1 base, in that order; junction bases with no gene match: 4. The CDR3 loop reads CASSFQSGGGTDTQYF. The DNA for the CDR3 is TGTGCCAGCAGCTTCCAGAGCGGGGGGGGCACAGATACGCAGTATTTT.

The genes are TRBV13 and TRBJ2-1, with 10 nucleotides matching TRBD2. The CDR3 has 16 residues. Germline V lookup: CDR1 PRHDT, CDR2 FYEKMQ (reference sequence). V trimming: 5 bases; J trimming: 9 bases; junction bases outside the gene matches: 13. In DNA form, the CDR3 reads TGTGCCAGCAGCACCCTTTCTAGCGGGGGAGGTGGTGAGCAGTTCTTC. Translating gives CASSTLSSGGGGEQFF.

The CDR3 here is CASSVAHRGTKVTNVLTF. DNA of the CDR3: TGTGCCAGCAGCGTAGCTCACAGGGGTACAAAGGTTACCAACGTCCTGACTTTC. The chain carries TRBV9 and TRBJ2-6; 7 bases are shared with TRBD1. Germline V gene lookup returns CDR1 SGDLS and CDR2 YYNGEE. The V segment lost 0 bases and the J segment 8 bases; nucleotides outside the gene matches: 14. The CDR3 contains 18 residues. Based on the CDR3 plus reference TRBV9 and TRBJ2-6, the full variable domain is DSGVTQTPKHLITATGQRVTLRCSPRSGDLSVYWYQQSLDQGLQFLIQYYNGEERAKGNILERFSAQQFPDLHSELNLSSLELGDSALYFCASSVAHRGTKVTNVLTFGAGSRLTVL.

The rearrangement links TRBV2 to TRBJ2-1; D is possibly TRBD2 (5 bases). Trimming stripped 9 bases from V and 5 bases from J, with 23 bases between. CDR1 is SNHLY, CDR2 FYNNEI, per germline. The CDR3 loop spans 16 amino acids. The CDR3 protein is CASTNPGSLGNNEQFF. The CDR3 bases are TGTGCCAGTACCAATCCGGGATCCCTGGGAAACAATGAGCAGTTCTTC.

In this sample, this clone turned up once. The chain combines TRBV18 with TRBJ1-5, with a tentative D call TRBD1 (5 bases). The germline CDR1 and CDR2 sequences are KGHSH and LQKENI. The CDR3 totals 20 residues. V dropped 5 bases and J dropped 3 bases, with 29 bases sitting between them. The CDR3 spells CASSALSPRQHLGHNQPQHF. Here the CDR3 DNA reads TGTGCCAGCTCAGCCCTAAGCCCAAGACAGCATTTGGGGCACAATCAGCCCCAGCATTTT.

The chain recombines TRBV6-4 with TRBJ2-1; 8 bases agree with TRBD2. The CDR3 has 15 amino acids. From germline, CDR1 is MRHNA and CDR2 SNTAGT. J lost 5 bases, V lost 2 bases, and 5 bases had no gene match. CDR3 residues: CASSDGRGGNNEQFF. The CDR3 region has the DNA TGTGCCAGCAGTGACGGGCGCGGGGGGAACAATGAGCAGTTCTTC.

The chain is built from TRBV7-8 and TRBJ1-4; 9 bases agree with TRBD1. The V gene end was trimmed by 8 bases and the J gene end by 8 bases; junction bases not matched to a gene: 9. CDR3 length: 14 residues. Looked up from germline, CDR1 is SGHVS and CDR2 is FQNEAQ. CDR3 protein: CASGQGRVEEKLFF. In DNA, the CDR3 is TGTGCCAGCGGACAGGGGAGGGTAGAAGAAAAACTGTTTTTT. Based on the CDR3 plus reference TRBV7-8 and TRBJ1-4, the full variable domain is GAGVSQSPRYKVAKRGQDVALRCDPISGHVSLFWYQQALGQGPEFLTYFQNEAQLDKSGLPSDRFFAERPEGSVSTLKIQRTQQEDSAVYLCASGQGRVEEKLFFGSGTQLSVL.

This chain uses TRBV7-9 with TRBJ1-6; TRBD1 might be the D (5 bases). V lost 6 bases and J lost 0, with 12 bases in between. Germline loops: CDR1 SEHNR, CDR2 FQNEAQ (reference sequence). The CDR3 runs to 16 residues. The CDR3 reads CASSQQESSYNSPLHF. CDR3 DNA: TGTGCCAGCAGTCAACAGGAGAGCTCCTATAATTCACCCCTCCACTTT.

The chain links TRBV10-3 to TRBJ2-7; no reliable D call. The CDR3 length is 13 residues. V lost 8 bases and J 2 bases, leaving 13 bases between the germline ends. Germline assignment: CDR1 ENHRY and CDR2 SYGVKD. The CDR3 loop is CAIGPTVTYEQYF. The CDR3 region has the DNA TGTGCCATCGGGCCGACGGTTACCTACGAGCAGTACTTC.

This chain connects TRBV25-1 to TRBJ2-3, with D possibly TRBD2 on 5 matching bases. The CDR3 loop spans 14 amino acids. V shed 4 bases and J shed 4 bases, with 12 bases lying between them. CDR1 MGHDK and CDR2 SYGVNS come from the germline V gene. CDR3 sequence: CASSGEERADTQYF. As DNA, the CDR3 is TGTGCCAGCAGTGGTGAGGAGAGGGCAGATACGCAGTATTTT.

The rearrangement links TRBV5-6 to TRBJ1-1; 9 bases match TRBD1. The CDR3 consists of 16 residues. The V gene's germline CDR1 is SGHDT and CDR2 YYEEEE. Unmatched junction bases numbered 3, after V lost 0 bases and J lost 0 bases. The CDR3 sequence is CASSLVGTGMNTEAFF. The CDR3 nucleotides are TGTGCCAGCAGCTTGGTAGGGACAGGGATGAACACTGAAGCTTTCTTT. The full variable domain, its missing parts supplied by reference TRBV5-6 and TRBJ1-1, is DAGVTQSPTHLIKTRGQQVTLRCSPKSGHDTVSWYQQALGQGPQFIFQYYEEEERQRGNFPDRFSGHQFPNYSSELNVNALLLGDSALYLCASSLVGTGMNTEAFFGQGTRLTVV.

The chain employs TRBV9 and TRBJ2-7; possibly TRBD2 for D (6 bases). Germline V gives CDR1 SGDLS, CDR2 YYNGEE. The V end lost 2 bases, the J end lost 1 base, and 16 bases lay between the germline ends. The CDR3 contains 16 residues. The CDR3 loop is CASSVSPSVTSYEQYF. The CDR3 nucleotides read TGTGCCAGCAGCGTGAGCCCTAGCGTAACGTCCTACGAGCAGTACTTC.

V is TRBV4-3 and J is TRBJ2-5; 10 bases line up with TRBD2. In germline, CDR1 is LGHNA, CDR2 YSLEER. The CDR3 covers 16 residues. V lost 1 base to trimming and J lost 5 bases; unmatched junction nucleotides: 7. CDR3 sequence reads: CASSQAPSGGGETQYF. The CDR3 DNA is TGCGCCAGCAGCCAAGCCCCTAGCGGGGGTGGGGAGACCCAGTACTTC.

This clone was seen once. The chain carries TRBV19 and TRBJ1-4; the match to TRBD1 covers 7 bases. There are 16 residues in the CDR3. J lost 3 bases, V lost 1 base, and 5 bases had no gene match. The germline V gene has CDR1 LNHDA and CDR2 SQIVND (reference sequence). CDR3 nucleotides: TGTGCCAGTAGTATAGCCGGGACAGCTCCTAATGAAAAACTGTTTTTT. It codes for CASSIAGTAPNEKLFF.

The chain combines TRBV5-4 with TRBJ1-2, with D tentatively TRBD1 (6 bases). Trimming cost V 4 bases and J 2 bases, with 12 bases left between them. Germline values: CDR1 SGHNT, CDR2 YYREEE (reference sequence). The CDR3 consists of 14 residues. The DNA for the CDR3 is TGTGCCAGCAGCGTACCAGGGACAAACTATGGCTACACCTTC. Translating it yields CASSVPGTNYGYTF.

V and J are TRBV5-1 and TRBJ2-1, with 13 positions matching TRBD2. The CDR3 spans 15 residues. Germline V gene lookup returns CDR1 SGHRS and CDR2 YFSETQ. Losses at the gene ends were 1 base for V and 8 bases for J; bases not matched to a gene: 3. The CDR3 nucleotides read TGCGCCAGCAGCTTGTTTACTAGCGGGGGGGATGAGCAGTTCTTC. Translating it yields CASSLFTSGGDEQFF.

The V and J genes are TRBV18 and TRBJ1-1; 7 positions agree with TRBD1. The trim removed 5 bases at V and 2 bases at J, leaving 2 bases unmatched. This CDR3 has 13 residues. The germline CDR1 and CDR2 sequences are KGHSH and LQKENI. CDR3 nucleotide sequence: TGTGCCAGCTCAGGACAGGCTAACACTGAAGCTTTCTTT. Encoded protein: CASSGQANTEAFF.

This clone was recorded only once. The CDR3 region has the DNA TGTGCCATCAGTGATTACATAGGGACAGGGGAGTACAATGAGCAGTTCTTC. It is translated as CAISDYIGTGEYNEQFF. The chain links TRBV10-3 to TRBJ2-1, with 10 bases fitting TRBD1. Germline trimming cut 3 bases from V and 4 bases from J; bases unmatched to any gene: 9. The CDR3 loop spans 17 amino acids. Germline-derived CDR1 and CDR2 are ENHRY and SYGVKD.

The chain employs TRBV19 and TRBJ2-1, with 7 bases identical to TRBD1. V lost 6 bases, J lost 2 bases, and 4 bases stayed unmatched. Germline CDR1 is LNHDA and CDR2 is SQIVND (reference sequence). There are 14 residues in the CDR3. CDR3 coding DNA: TGTGCCAGTAGCAGACAGGGACCCTACAATGAGCAGTTCTTC. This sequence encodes CASSRQGPYNEQFF.

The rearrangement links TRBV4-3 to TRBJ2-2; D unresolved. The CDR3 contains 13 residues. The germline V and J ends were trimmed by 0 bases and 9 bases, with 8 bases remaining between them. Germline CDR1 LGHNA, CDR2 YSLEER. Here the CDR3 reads CASSQDLGRELFF. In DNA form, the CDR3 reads TGCGCCAGCAGCCAAGATTTGGGCAGGGAGCTGTTTTTT.

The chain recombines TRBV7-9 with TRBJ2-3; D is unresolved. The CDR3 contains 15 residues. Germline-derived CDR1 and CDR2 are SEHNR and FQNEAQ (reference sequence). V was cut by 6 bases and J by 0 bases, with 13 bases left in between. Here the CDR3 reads CASSVRRTSTDTQYF. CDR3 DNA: TGTGCCAGCAGTGTCAGGCGTACTAGCACAGATACGCAGTATTTT. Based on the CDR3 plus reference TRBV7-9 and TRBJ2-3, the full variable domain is DTGVSQNPRHKITKRGQNVTFRCDPISEHNRLYWYRQTLGQGPEFLTYFQNEAQLEKSRLLSDRFSAERPKGSFSTLEIQRTEQGDSAMYLCASSVRRTSTDTQYFGPGTRLTVL.

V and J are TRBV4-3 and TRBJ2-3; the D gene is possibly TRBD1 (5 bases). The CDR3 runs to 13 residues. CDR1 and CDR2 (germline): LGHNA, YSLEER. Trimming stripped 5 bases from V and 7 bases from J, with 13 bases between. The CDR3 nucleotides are TGCGCCAGCAGCATACGAAGGGGTAATACGCAGTATTTT. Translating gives CASSIRRGNTQYF.

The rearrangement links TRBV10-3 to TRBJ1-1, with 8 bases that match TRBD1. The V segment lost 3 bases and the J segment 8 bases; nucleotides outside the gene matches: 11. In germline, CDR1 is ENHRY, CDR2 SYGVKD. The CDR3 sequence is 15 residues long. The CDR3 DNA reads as TGTGCCATCAGTGATCAGGGGGCGAGGGTGACCGAAGCTTTCTTT. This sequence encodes CAISDQGARVTEAFF.

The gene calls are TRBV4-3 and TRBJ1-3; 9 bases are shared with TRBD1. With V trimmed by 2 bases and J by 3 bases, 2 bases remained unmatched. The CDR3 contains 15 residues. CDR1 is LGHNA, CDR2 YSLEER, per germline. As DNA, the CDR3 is TGCGCCAGCAGCCAACAGACAGGGGGTGGAAACACCATATATTTT. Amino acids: CASSQQTGGGNTIYF.

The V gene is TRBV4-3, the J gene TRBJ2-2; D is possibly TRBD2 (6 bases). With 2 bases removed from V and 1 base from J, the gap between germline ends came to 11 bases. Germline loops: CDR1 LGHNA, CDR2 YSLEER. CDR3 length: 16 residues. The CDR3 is CASSQRDFLNTGELFF. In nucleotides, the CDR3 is TGCGCCAGCAGCCAACGGGACTTCCTGAACACCGGGGAGCTGTTTTTT.

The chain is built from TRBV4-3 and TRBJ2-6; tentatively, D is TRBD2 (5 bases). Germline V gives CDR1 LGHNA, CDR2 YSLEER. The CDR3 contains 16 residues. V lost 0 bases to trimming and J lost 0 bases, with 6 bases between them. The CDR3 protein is CASSQEGSSGANVLTF. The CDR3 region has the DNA TGCGCCAGCAGCCAAGAGGGGAGCTCTGGGGCCAACGTCCTGACTTTC.

The DNA of the CDR3 is TGTGCCAGCAGCCTCCGGTGGGGGCTGGACGAGCAGTACTTC. Translated, it gives CASSLRWGLDEQYF. The chain employs TRBV7-9 and TRBJ2-7; a weak D match, TRBD1 (6 bases). The CDR3 has 14 residues. Trimming stripped 5 bases from V and 5 bases from J, with 16 bases between. Germline V lookup: CDR1 SEHNR, CDR2 FQNEAQ (reference sequence).

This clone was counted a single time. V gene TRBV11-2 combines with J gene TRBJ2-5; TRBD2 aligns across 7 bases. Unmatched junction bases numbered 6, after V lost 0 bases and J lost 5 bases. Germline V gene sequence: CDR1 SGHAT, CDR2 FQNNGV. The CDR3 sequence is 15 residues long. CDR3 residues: CASSLDLPSGETQYF. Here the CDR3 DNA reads TGTGCCAGCAGCTTAGATCTTCCTAGCGGTGAGACCCAGTACTTC.

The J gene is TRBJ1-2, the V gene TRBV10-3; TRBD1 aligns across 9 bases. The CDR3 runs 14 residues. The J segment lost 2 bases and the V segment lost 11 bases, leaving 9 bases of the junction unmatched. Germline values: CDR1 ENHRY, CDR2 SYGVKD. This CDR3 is CAVNSGTGNYGYTF. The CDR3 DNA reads TGTGCCGTAAACTCCGGGACAGGGAACTATGGCTACACCTTC.

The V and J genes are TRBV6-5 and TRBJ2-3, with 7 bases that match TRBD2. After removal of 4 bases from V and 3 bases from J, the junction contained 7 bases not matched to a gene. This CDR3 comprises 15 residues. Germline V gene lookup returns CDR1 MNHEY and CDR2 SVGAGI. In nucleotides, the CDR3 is TGTGCCAGCAGTTGGGGACTAAAAGCGACAGATACGCAGTATTTT. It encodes CASSWGLKATDTQYF.

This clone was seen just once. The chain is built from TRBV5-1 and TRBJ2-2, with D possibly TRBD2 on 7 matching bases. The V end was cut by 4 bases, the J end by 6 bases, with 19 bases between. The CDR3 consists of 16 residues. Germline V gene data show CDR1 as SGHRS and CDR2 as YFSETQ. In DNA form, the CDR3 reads TGCGCCAGCAGCCCAGGACCCCGAGGGGGGGCCGGGGAGCTGTTTTTT. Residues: CASSPGPRGGAGELFF. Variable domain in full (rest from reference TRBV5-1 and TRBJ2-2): KAGVTQTPRYLIKTRGQQVTLSCSPISGHRSVSWYQQTPGQGLQFLFEYFSETQRNKGNFPGRFSGRQFSNSRSEMNVSTLELGDSALYLCASSPGPRGGAGELFFGEGSRLTVL.